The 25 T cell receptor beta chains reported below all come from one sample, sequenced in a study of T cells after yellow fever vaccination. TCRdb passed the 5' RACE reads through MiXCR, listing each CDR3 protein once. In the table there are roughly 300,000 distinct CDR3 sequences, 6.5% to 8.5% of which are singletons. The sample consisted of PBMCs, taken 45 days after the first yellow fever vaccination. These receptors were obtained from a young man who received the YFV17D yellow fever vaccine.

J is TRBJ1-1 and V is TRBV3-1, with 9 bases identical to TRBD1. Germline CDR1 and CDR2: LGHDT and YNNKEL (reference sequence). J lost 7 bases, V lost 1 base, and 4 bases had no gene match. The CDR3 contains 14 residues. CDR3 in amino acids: CASSQGGTGYEAFF. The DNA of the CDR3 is TGTGCCAGCAGCCAAGGAGGGACAGGGTATGAAGCTTTCTTT.

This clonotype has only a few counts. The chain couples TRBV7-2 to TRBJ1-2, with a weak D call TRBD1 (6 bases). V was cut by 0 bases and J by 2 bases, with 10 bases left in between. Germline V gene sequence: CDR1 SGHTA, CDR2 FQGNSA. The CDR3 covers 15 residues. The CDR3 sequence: CASSLAGGANYGYTF. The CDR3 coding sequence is TGTGCCAGCAGCTTAGCGGGGGGGGCCAACTATGGCTACACCTTC.

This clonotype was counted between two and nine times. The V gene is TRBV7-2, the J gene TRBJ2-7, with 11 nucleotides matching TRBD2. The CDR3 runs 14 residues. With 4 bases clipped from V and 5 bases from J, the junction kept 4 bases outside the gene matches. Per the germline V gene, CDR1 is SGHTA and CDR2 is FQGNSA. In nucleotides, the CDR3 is TGTGCCAGCAGCTCCGGACTAGCGGGCAACGAGCAGTACGTC. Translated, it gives CASSSGLAGNEQYV.

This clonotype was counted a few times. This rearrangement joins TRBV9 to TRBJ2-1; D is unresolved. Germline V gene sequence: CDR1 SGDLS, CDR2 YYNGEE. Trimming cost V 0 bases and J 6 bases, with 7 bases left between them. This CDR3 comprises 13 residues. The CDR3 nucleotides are TGTGCCAGCAGCGTAGGGCAAATCAATGAGCAGTTCTTC. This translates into CASSVGQINEQFF. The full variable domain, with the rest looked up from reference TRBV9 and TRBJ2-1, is DSGVTQTPKHLITATGQRVTLRCSPRSGDLSVYWYQQSLDQGLQFLIQYYNGEERAKGNILERFSAQQFPDLHSELNLSSLELGDSALYFCASSVGQINEQFFGPGTRLTVL.

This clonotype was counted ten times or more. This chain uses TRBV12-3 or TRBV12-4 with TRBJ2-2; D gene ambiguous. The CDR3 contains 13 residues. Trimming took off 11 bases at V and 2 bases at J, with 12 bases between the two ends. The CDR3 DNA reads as TGTGCCGGCCTGGGGATAAACACCGGGGAGCTGTTTTTT. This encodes CAGLGINTGELFF.

The CDR3 bases are TGTGCCAGCAGCTTAGTTACTCGGACAGGTCAAGGACACTATGGCTACACCTTC. Amino acid sequence: CASSLVTRTGQGHYGYTF. The chain uses TRBV11-1 and TRBJ1-2, with 7 bases matching TRBD1. This CDR3 is built from 18 residues. Germline CDR1 SGHAT, CDR2 FQDESV (reference sequence). V was pared by 1 base and J by 3 bases, with 14 bases of the junction left unmatched.

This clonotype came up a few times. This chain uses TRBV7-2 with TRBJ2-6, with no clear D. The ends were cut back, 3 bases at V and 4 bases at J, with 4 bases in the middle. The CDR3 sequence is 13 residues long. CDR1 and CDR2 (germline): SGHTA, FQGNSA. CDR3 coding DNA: TGTGCCAGCAGCTTTAGGGGGGCCAACGTCCTGACTTTC. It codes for CASSFRGANVLTF.

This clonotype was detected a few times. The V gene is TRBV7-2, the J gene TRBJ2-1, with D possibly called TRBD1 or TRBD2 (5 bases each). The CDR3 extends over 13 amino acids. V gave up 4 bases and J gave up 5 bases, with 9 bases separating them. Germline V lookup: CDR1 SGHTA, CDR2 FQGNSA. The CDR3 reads CASSYGANNEQFF. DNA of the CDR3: TGTGCCAGCAGCTACGGGGCGAACAATGAGCAGTTCTTC.

CDR3 bases: TGTGCCAGCAGCTCTACAGGGACCCCCTACGAGCAGTACTTC. As protein: CASSSTGTPYEQYF. The rearrangement links TRBV7-9 to TRBJ2-7, with D possibly TRBD1 on 6 matching bases. V lost 4 bases and J lost 2, with 12 bases in between. Germline V gene lookup returns CDR1 SEHNR and CDR2 FQNEAQ (reference sequence). The CDR3 is 14 amino acids.

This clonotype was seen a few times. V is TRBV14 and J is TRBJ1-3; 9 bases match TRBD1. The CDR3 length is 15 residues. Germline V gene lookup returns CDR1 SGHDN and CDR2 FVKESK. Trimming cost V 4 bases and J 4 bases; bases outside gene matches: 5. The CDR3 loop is CASSRAGQGGNTIYF. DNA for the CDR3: TGTGCCAGCAGCCGGGCCGGACAGGGGGGAAACACCATATATTTT.

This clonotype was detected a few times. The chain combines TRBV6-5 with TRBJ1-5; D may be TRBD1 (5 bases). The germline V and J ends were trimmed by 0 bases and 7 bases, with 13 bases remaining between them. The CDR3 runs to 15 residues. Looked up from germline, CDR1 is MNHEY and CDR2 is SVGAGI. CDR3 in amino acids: CASSYSTGDGQPQHF. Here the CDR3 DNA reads TGTGCCAGCAGTTACTCGACCGGGGACGGACAGCCCCAGCATTTT.

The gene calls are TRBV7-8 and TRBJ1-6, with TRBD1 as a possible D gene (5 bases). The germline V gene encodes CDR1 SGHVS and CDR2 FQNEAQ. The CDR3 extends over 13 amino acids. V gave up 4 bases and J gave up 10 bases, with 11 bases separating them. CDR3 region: CASSSVRTSPLHF. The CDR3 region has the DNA TGTGCCAGCAGCTCGGTCAGGACATCACCCCTCCACTTT.

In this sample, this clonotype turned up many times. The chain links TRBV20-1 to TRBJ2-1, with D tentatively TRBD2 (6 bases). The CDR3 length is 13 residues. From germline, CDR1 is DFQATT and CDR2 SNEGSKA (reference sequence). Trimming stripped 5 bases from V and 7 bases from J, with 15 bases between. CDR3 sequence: CSAPPILANEQFF. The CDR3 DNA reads TGCAGTGCTCCGCCGATCCTAGCGAATGAGCAGTTCTTC.

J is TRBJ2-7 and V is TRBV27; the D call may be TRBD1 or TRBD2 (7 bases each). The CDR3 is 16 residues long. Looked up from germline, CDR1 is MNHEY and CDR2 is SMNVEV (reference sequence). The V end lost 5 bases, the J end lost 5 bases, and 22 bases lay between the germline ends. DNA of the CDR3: TGTGCCAGCAGTGGGGGGGCTAACAGGGGCCCCCACGAGCAGTACTTC. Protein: CASSGGANRGPHEQYF.

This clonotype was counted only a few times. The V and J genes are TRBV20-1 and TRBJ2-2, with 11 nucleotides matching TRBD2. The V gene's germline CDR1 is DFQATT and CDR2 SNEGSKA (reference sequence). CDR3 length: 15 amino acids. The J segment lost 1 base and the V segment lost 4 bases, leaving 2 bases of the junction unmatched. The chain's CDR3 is CSAILAGGNTGELFF. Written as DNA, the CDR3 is TGCAGTGCTATTCTAGCGGGGGGGAACACCGGGGAGCTGTTTTTT.

CDR3 in amino acids: CSAALSDRTYEQYV. In DNA form, the CDR3 reads TGCAGTGCGGCGCTCTCGGACAGAACCTACGAGCAGTACGTC. The rearrangement uses TRBV20-1 and TRBJ2-7; a weak D match, TRBD1 (6 bases). This CDR3 has 14 residues. Germline values: CDR1 DFQATT, CDR2 SNEGSKA (reference sequence). V was pared by 6 bases and J by 2 bases, with 17 bases between.

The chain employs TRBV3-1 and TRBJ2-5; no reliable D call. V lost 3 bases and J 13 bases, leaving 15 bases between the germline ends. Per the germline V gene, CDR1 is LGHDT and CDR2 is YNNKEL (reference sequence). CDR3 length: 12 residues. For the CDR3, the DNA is TGTGCCAGCAGCCACCCGGACCCTTCTCTGTACTTC. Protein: CASSHPDPSLYF.

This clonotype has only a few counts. The CDR3 region has the DNA TGCAGTGCGACCGACGGGGGGCTGGTAGGCACAGATACGCAGTATTTT. Translated: CSATDGGLVGTDTQYF. The V and J genes are TRBV20-1 and TRBJ2-3, with D perhaps TRBD2 (7 bases). V lost 6 bases to trimming and J lost 1 base, with 20 bases between them. The CDR3 is made up of 16 amino acids. Per the germline V gene, CDR1 is DFQATT and CDR2 is SNEGSKA (reference sequence).

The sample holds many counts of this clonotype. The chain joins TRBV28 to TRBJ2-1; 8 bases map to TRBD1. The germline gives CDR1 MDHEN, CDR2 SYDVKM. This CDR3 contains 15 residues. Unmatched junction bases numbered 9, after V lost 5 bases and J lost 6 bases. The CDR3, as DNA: TGTGCCAGCAGTCCCGCCAGGACAGGGCCCAATGAGCAGTTCTTC. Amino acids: CASSPARTGPNEQFF. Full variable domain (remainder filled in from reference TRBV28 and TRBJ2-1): DVKVTQSSRYLVKRTGEKVFLECVQDMDHENMFWYRQDPGLGLRLIYFSYDVKMKEKGDIPEGYSVSREKKERFSLILESASTNQTSMYLCASSPARTGPNEQFFGPGTRLTVL.

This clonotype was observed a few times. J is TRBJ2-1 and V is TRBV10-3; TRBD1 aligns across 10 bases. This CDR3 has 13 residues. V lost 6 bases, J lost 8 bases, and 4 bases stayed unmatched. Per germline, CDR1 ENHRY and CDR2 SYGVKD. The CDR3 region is CAIRDRGPYEQFF. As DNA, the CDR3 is TGTGCCATCAGAGACAGGGGGCCTTATGAGCAGTTCTTC.

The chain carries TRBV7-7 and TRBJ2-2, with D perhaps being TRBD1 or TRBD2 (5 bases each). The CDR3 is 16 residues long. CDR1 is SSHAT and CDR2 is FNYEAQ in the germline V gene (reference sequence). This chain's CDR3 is CASPPGQAANTGELFF. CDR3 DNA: TGTGCTAGCCCCCCGGGGCAGGCCGCGAACACCGGGGAGCTGTTTTTT. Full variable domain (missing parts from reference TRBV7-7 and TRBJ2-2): GAGVSQSPRYKVTKRGQDVTLRCDPISSHATLYWYQQALGQGPEFLTYFNYEAQPDKSGLPSDRFSAERPEGSISTLTIQRTEQRDSAMYRCASPPGQAANTGELFFGEGSRLTVL.

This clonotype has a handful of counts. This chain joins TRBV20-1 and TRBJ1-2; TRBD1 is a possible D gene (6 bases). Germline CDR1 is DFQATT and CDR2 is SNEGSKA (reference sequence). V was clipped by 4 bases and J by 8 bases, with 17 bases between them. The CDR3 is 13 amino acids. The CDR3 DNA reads TGCAGTGCTACCTTTGGCCAGGGGTCGGGCTACACCTTC. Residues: CSATFGQGSGYTF.

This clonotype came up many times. DNA for the CDR3: TGTGCCAGCAGCTTGAGGTCGGGGACAGTAAACACCGGGGAGCTGTTTTTT. It encodes CASSLRSGTVNTGELFF. The chain links TRBV14 to TRBJ2-2; 7 bases map to TRBD1. Germline trimming cut 5 bases from V and 2 bases from J; bases unmatched to any gene: 11. The CDR3 is 17 residues long. Germline V gene sequence: CDR1 SGHDN, CDR2 FVKESK. Complete variable domain (other parts from reference TRBV14 and TRBJ2-2): EAGVTQFPSHSVIEKGQTVTLRCDPISGHDNLYWYRRVMGKEIKFLLHFVKESKQDESGMPNNRFLAERTGGTYSTLKVQPAELEDSGVYFCASSLRSGTVNTGELFFGEGSRLTVL.

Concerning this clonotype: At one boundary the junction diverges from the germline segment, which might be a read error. CDR3 protein: CACSRWGVLLYGYTF. As DNA, the CDR3 is TGTGCCTGCAGCCGATGGGGGGTATTACTCTATGGCTACACCTTC. The chain employs TRBV3-1 and TRBJ1-2; D is possibly TRBD1 (5 bases). The CDR3 runs 15 residues. Germline CDR1 is LGHDT and CDR2 is YNNKEL (reference sequence).

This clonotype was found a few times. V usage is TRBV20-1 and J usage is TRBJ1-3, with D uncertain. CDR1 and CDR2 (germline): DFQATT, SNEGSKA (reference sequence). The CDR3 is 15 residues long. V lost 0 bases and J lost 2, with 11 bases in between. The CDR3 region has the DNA TGCAGTGCTAGAGATCCGGCGGGCGCTGGAAACACCATATATTTT. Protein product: CSARDPAGAGNTIYF.